This TCR beta chain was sequenced in a study of CXCR3-negative and CXCR3-positive naive CD8 T cells. As regards this clonotype: Its antigen is undetermined.

The germline V gene has CDR1 SQVTM and CDR2 ANQGSEA. The CDR3 is 14 amino acids. Preparation of TRB cDNA libraries relied on 5' RACE carrying UMI labels. TCRdb reprocessed the 5' RACE reads and stores each CDR3 protein as one record, lacking DNA. The sample has tens of thousands of distinct CDR3 sequences, and its top ten clones hold 0.9% to 1.2%. Study-level findings and limits: Memory cells diverged, while naive CXCR3-positive and CXCR3-negative cells had similar TRBV-TRBJ usage.

V usage is TRBV29-1 and J usage is TRBJ1-1; the TRBD1 assignment by TCRdb is unverifiable without DNA. The receptor was derived from a human donor in good health. Some clones in this sample may be carry-over from other donors' samples. What was sequenced was naive CXCR3- CD8+ T cells from blood. The subset: CD45RO-CCR7+CD27+CD95- naive CD8+ T cells lacking CXCR3 (TNR3-). CDR3 amino acids: CSVESGTGSAEAFF. Supplemented by reference TRBV29-1 and TRBJ1-1, the full variable domain reads SAVISQKPSRDICQRGTSLTIQCQVDSQVTMMFWYRQQPGQSLTLIATANQGSEATYESGFVIDKFPISRPNLTFSTLTVSNMSPEDSSIYLCSVESGTGSAEAFFGQGTRLTVV.